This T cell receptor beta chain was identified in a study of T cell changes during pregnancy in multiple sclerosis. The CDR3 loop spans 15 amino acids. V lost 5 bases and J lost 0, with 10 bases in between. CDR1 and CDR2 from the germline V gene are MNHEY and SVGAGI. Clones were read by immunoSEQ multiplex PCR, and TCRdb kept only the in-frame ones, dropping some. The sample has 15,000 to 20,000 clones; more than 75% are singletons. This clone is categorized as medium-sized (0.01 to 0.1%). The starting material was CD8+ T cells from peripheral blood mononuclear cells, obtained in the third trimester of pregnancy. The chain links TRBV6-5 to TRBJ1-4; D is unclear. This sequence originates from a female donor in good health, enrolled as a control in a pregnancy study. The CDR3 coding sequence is TGTGCCAGCAGTCCCGACGGAGCAACTAATGAAAAACTGTTTTTT. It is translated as CASSPDGATNEKLFF.